This TCR beta chain was sequenced during a study of Ad26.COV2.S vaccination and SARS-CoV-2 variants. For the study at large: Ad26.COV2.S was injected intramuscularly once or twice, 56 days apart.

Stated treatment: 15 to 20 received Ad26.COV2.S at low or high dose, single or two shots; a few received placebo; per-sample allocation not given. Day 63 following the first vaccine or placebo injection was when the samples were taken. Data came from immunoSEQ multiplex PCR; TCRdb stores just in-frame clones and leaves some out. This sample carries approximately 360,000 clones, about four fifths of them seen once, and the ten largest clones take about 8%. The CDR3 has 16 amino acids. The V gene lost 2 bases and the J gene lost 0 bases, with 11 bases spanning the gap. Germline values: CDR1 SGHTA, CDR2 FQGTGA.

This TCR was sampled from a person between 18 and 59 years old who received the Ad26.COV2.S COVID-19 vaccine or a placebo. Here the sequenced sample was peripheral blood, taken in a trial of Ad26.COV2.S vaccine versus placebo. The chain has TRBV7-3 and TRBJ2-1, with unresolved D. CDR3 sequence: CASSLGSALSYNEQFF. The DNA of the CDR3 is TGTGCCAGCAGCTTAGGGTCTGCGCTCTCCTACAATGAGCAGTTCTTC.